The clone carrying this T cell receptor (beta chain) has at least ten counts. Its antigen remains unidentified. The length of the CDR3 is 12 residues. Trimming took 0 bases from V and 3 from J, leaving 6 bases between them. In germline, CDR1 is DFQATT, CDR2 SNEGSKA (reference sequence). The sample comes from a study of early T cells in non-severe SARS-CoV-2 infection. Study as a whole: Sequencing input comprised bulk RNA from unsorted whole blood; chain pairing was not available. General study points: The VDJdb matching leaned toward anti-spike CD8 responses and overlooked private and CD4 specificities.

Unique molecular identifiers tagged individual cDNA molecules. TCRdb called the 5' RACE reads again in MiXCR, with one record for every CDR3 protein. The table includes more than 85,000 distinct CDR3 sequences, about an eighth detected once. Material for sequencing was whole blood. This clonotype originated in an adult who was a healthcare worker with PCR-confirmed SARS-CoV-2 infection or an uninfected control (not recorded which). The chain couples TRBV20-1 to TRBJ2-7; D remains unclear. Here the CDR3 reads CSARDGDYEQYF. In DNA form, the CDR3 reads TGCAGTGCTAGAGATGGAGACTACGAGCAGTACTTC.